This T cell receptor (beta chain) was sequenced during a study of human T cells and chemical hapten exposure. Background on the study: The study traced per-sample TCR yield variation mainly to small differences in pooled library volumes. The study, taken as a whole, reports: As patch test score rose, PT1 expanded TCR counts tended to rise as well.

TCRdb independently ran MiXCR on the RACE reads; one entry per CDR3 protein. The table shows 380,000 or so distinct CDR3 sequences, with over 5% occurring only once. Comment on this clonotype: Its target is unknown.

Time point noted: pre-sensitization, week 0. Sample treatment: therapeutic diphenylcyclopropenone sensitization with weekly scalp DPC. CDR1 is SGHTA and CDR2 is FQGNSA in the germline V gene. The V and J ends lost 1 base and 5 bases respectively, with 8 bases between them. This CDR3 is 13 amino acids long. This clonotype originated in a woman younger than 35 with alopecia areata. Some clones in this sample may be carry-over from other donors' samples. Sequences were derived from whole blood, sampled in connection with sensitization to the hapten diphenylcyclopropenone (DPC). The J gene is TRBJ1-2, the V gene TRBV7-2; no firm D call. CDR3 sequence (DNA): TGTGCCAGCAGCTTAGAACAATATTATGGCTACACCTTC. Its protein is CASSLEQYYGYTF. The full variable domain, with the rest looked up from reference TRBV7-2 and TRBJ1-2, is GAGVSQSPSNKVTEKGKDVELRCDPISGHTALYWYRQSLGQGLEFLIYFQGNSAPDKSGLPSDRFSAERTGGSVSTLTIQRTQQEDSAVYLCASSLEQYYGYTFGSGTRLTVV.